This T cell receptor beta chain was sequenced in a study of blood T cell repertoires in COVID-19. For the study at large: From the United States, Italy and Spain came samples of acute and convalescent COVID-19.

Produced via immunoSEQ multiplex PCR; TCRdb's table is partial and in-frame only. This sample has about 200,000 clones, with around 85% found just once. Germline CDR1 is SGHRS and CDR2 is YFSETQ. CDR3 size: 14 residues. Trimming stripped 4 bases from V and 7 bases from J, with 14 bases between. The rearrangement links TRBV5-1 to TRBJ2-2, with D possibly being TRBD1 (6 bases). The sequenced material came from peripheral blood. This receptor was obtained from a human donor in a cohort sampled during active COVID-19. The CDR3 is CASSLQGWGGELFF. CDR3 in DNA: TGCGCCAGCAGCCTACAGGGTTGGGGCGGGGAGCTGTTTTTT.